A single sample gave rise to the 19 T cell receptor beta chains below, sequenced in a study of shared clonotypes between healthy human individuals. Profiled with immunoSEQ multiplex PCR; TCRdb holds only in-frame clones, not every one. Here the sample spans a few million clones, approximately 93% being singletons. Sequencing input: naive CD4+ T cells from PBMCs. Specified subset: CD45RA+ positively selected. The receptors here all came from a man aged 18 to 30 in good health. Some clones in this sample may be carry-over from other donors' samples.

This chain joins TRBV7-9 and TRBJ1-5, with a possible D match to TRBD1 (5 bases). The germline V gene has CDR1 SEHNR and CDR2 FQNEAQ (reference sequence). V lost 5 bases, J lost 1 base, and 21 bases lay in between. This CDR3 comprises 18 residues. CDR3 residues: CASSPGVGGEGSNQPQHF. The CDR3 DNA reads as TGTGCCAGCAGCCCCGGTGTTGGAGGGGAGGGAAGCAATCAGCCCCAGCATTTT.

The rearrangement joins TRBV15 to TRBJ1-2; possible D gene TRBD1, 5 bases. CDR3 length equals 14 residues. Trimming cost V 0 bases and J 8 bases, with 13 bases left between them. CDR1 and CDR2 from the germline V gene are LNHNV and YYDKDF (reference sequence). The CDR3 sequence is CATSRDPGQSGYTF. The CDR3 nucleotides are TGTGCCACCAGCAGAGATCCAGGGCAGAGCGGCTACACCTTC.

The V call is TRBV28, the J call TRBJ1-2; the D gene is possibly TRBD1 (5 bases). Germline CDR1 reads MDHEN; CDR2 reads SYDVKM. The CDR3 sequence is 12 residues long. V was cut by 5 bases and J by 6 bases, with 10 bases left in between. Here the CDR3 reads CASSGGSHGYTF. CDR3 coding DNA: TGTGCCAGCAGTGGGGGGAGTCATGGCTACACCTTC.

This clone has just one count. The J gene is TRBJ2-1, the V gene TRBV11-3; 10 nucleotides align to TRBD2. The germline V gene encodes CDR1 SGHNT and CDR2 YENEEA. This CDR3 contains 14 residues. With V trimmed by 2 bases and J by 9 bases, 4 bases remained unmatched. CDR3 coding DNA: TGTGCCAGCAGCTTACAGCGGGAGGGCGGTGAGCAGTTCTTC. This gives the protein CASSLQREGGEQFF.

V gene TRBV9 combines with J gene TRBJ2-1; TRBD2 matches 15 bases. Germline CDR1 and CDR2: SGDLS and YYNGEE. CDR3 length equals 18 residues. With V trimmed by 1 base and J by 8 bases, 10 bases remained unmatched. The CDR3 DNA follows: TGTGCCAGCAGCGTAACAACCGGGACTAGCGGGAGGTACGATGAGCAGTTCTTC. It yields the protein CASSVTTGTSGRYDEQFF.

The chain uses TRBV6-6 and TRBJ1-4; 7 nucleotides agree with TRBD1. Germline-derived CDR1 and CDR2 are MNHNY and SVGAGI (reference sequence). The CDR3 has 16 amino acids. With 6 bases clipped from V and 0 bases from J, the junction kept 7 bases outside the gene matches. The CDR3: CASSLGQLTTNEKLFF. In DNA, the CDR3 is TGTGCCAGCAGCCTGGGACAGCTCACAACTAATGAAAAACTGTTTTTT.

The V call is TRBV2, the J call TRBJ1-5; D perhaps matches TRBD1 (6 bases). The V and J ends lost 5 bases and 0 bases respectively, with 14 bases between them. Germline values: CDR1 SNHLY, CDR2 FYNNEI. This CDR3 has 16 amino acids. The CDR3 protein is CASSRTASYSNQPQHF. For the CDR3, the DNA is TGTGCCAGCAGTCGGACAGCGAGCTATAGCAATCAGCCCCAGCATTTT. The full variable domain, completed using reference TRBV2 and TRBJ1-5, is EPEVTQTPSHQVTQMGQEVILRCVPISNHLYFYWYRQILGQKVEFLVSFYNNEISEKSEIFDDQFSVERPDGSNFTLKIRSTKLEDSAMYFCASSRTASYSNQPQHFGDGTRLSIL.

The rearrangement joins TRBV15 to TRBJ2-3, with TRBD2 identical over 9 bases. V lost 1 base to trimming and J lost 6 bases; unmatched junction nucleotides: 2. This CDR3 spans 14 amino acids. The germline CDR1 and CDR2 sequences are LNHNV and YYDKDF (reference sequence). The CDR3 is CATSRGGRADTQYF. In DNA form, the CDR3 reads TGTGCCACCAGCAGAGGCGGGAGGGCCGATACGCAGTATTTT.

The chain links TRBV28 to TRBJ1-2; TRBD1 matches 7 bases. After removal of 6 bases from V and 4 bases from J, the junction contained 8 bases not matched to a gene. The length of the CDR3 is 14 residues. Germline V CDR1 and CDR2: MDHEN, SYDVKM. In nucleotides, the CDR3 is TGTGCCAGCAGCCCAGGGGGGACAGTCTATGGCTACACCTTC. Its translation is CASSPGGTVYGYTF.

The chain recombines TRBV5-1 with TRBJ2-2; 7 bases agree with TRBD2. The CDR3 is 16 residues long. The germline V gene encodes CDR1 SGHRS and CDR2 YFSETQ. Trimming took 5 bases from V and 4 from J; bases not matched to a gene: 11. CDR3 coding DNA: TGCGCCAGCAGTCAGGCCGGGAGGTCGAGCACCGGGGAGCTGTTTTTT. This codes for CASSQAGRSSTGELFF.

The chain has TRBV11-3 and TRBJ2-1; D call uncertain. CDR1 is SGHNT and CDR2 is YENEEA in the germline V gene. V lost 3 bases, J lost 10 bases, and 10 bases lay in between. This CDR3 comprises 12 residues. CDR3 in amino acids: CASSFRGNEQFF. DNA for the CDR3: TGTGCCAGCAGCTTCCGAGGTAACGAGCAGTTCTTC.

The rearrangement links TRBV10-1 to TRBJ2-7; 7 nucleotides line up with TRBD2. Germline-derived CDR1 and CDR2 are WNHNN and SYGVQD (reference sequence). The CDR3 runs 14 residues. V dropped 5 bases and J dropped 6; count of bases not matched to a gene: 10. Here the CDR3 DNA reads TGCGCCAGCAGTTCCAGCGGGGTAATAGGCGAGCAGTACTTC. The encoded protein is CASSSSGVIGEQYF.

This clone has only one observation. The genes are TRBV9 and TRBJ2-2, with D tentatively TRBD1 or TRBD2 (5 bases each). Germline V gene data show CDR1 as SGDLS and CDR2 as YYNGEE. Trimming removed 3 bases at V and 6 bases at J, with 15 bases between. This CDR3 region has 15 residues. CDR3 bases: TGTGCCAGCAGCGGTTCCGGGACCCTCCCCGGGGAGCTGTTTTTT. It translates to CASSGSGTLPGELFF.

Comments on this clone: Within the sample, other DNA sequences also encode this same CDR3. The chain joins TRBV5-1 to TRBJ1-2, with 7 bases identical to TRBD1. Germline-derived CDR1 and CDR2 are SGHRS and YFSETQ. V was pared by 3 bases and J by 2 bases, with 4 bases of the junction left unmatched. This CDR3 is built from 14 residues. The CDR3 coding sequence is TGCGCCAGCAGCTCTTTGACAGGGAACTATGGCTACACCTTC. As protein: CASSSLTGNYGYTF.

About this clone: The junction differs from germline at one of its ends, possibly a read error. The genes are TRBV2 and TRBJ1-4; possible D gene TRBD1, 6 bases. This CDR3 contains 11 residues. Germline lookup yields CDR1 SNHLY and CDR2 FYNNEI. In DNA, the CDR3 is TGTGCCAGCCAAAGCCACAGGGCGGTTTCCTTT. This sequence encodes CASQSHRAVSF.

This clone has just a few counts. The CDR3, as DNA: TGTGCCAGCAGTTTGAGGGCCACATTGGCTGAAGCTTTCTTT. Translated, it gives CASSLRATLAEAFF. This sequence joins TRBV27 and TRBJ1-1; no clear D. Germline CDR1 is MNHEY and CDR2 is SMNVEV (reference sequence). V lost 3 bases, J lost 6 bases, and 14 bases lay in between. The CDR3 consists of 14 residues.

In this sample, this clone turned up once. The gene calls are TRBV6-5 and TRBJ1-1; 10 positions match TRBD1. Trimming cost V 7 bases and J 4 bases; bases outside gene matches: 3. The CDR3 is 13 residues long. Looked up from germline, CDR1 is MNHEY and CDR2 is SVGAGI. The CDR3 reads CASKRQGATEAFF. The CDR3 coding sequence is TGTGCCAGCAAACGACAGGGGGCCACTGAAGCTTTCTTT.

The chain is built from TRBV4-1 and TRBJ2-4; D is unclear. This CDR3 is 14 amino acids long. Trimming cost V 4 bases and J 0 bases, with 7 bases left between them. Germline CDR1 reads MGHRA; CDR2 reads YSYEKL. CDR3 nucleotides: TGCGCCAGCAGCCGTTCCCCAGCCAAAAACATTCAGTACTTC. Its translation: CASSRSPAKNIQYF.

The genes are TRBV28 and TRBJ1-2, with D perhaps TRBD1 (6 bases). The V gene lost 8 bases and the J gene lost 4 bases, with 17 bases spanning the gap. The CDR3 loop spans 14 amino acids. CDR1 is MDHEN and CDR2 is SYDVKM in the germline V gene. The CDR3 coding sequence is TGTGCCAGCGTCAGGCCAGGGGATAGCTATGGCTACACCTTC. Translated: CASVRPGDSYGYTF.